The entry below gives a single TCR beta chain sequence along with its context. What it binds is unknown. Sequencing used immunoSEQ multiplex PCR; TCRdb keeps in-frame clones, though not all of them. The repertoire has some 390,000 clones, about 85% of them found once; the top ten carry roughly 3%. This entry is derived from a study of Ad26.COV2.S vaccination and SARS-CoV-2 variants. The overall study: The Ad26.COV2.S arm of the COV1001 trial was where the donor was placed. Dosing was one shot or two shots 56 days apart. Whole-study findings and limits: Among vaccine recipients, spike-specific TCR breadth exceeded that of placebo recipients. Substantial post-vaccination breadth of spike-specific CD8+ and CD4+ T cell responses was reported.

V dropped 0 bases and J dropped 3 bases, with 6 bases sitting between them. The CDR3 spans 13 residues. Looked up from germline, CDR1 is MNHEY and CDR2 is SVGEGT. Treatment denoted: around 19 received Ad26.COV2.S at low or high dose, single or two shots; 5 received placebo; per-sample allocation not given. The samples date from day 63 after the first vaccine or placebo injection. The TCR comes from a person between 18 and 60 years old who received the Ad26.COV2.S COVID-19 vaccine or a placebo. J is TRBJ2-7 and V is TRBV6-2 or TRBV6-3; D gene unclear. Source: peripheral blood, taken in a trial of Ad26.COV2.S vaccine versus placebo. For the CDR3, the DNA is TGTGCCAGCAGTTACTCCCGGCACTACGAGCAGTACTTC. Protein product: CASSYSRHYEQYF.